These 27 T cell receptor beta chains came from one sample sequenced in a study of shared clonotypes between healthy human individuals. Only in-frame clones appear in the TCRdb table, and some are missing; sequencing was by immunoSEQ multiplex PCR. Here the sample spans more than 2,000,000 clones, around nine tenths being singletons. The sequenced sample consisted of naive CD4+ T cells sorted from blood. The subset was: CD45RA+ positively selected. These receptors all come from a man younger than 35 in good health.

The V gene is TRBV27, the J gene TRBJ1-2; TRBD1 is a possible D gene (5 bases). Trimming pared 2 bases from V and 7 bases from J, leaving 14 bases between. The CDR3 runs 14 residues. CDR1 and CDR2 from the germline V gene are MNHEY and SMNVEV (reference sequence). The CDR3 bases are TGTGCCAGCAGTTTACATGCCAGGGATTTTGGCTACACCTTC. It translates to CASSLHARDFGYTF.

The chain has TRBV5-5 and TRBJ2-7, with 9 bases fitting TRBD1. Germline assignment: CDR1 SGHKS and CDR2 YYEKEE (reference sequence). Trimming removed 0 bases from V and 12 bases from J; junction bases left unmatched: 1. The CDR3 totals 11 residues. The CDR3 region has the DNA TGTGCCAGCAGCTTGGGGGACAGGGTGTACTTC. Amino acid sequence: CASSLGDRVYF.

As DNA, the CDR3 is TGCGCCAGCAGCTCGTCCGGGACAGGTCTTAACTATGGCTACACCTTC. Translated: CASSSSGTGLNYGYTF. This chain links TRBV4-1 with TRBJ1-2; 8 bases match TRBD1. Per germline, CDR1 MGHRA and CDR2 YSYEKL. V trimming: 5 bases; J trimming: 1 base; junction bases outside the gene matches: 9. The CDR3 covers 16 residues.

The chain carries TRBV29-1 and TRBJ2-1; TRBD2 aligns across 7 bases. The length of the CDR3 is 14 residues. V shed 7 bases, J shed 0 bases, and the junction held 6 bases outside the gene matches. CDR1 is SQVTM, CDR2 ANQGSEA, per germline. CDR3 bases: TGCAGCGCTATCGGGGGGAGCTCCTACAATGAGCAGTTCTTC. Amino acid sequence: CSAIGGSSYNEQFF.

The rearrangement joins TRBV7-9 to TRBJ1-1; D gene uncertain. This CDR3 is 13 amino acids long. Trimming took off 5 bases at V and 6 bases at J, with 13 bases between the two ends. The germline gives CDR1 SEHNR, CDR2 FQNEAQ (reference sequence). As DNA, the CDR3 is TGTGCCAGCAGCCCCTTTATTTACCCTGAAGCTTTCTTT. Amino acid sequence: CASSPFIYPEAFF.

This chain joins TRBV19 and TRBJ2-5, with TRBD2 matching over 7 bases. The germline gives CDR1 LNHDA, CDR2 SQIVND (reference sequence). This CDR3 spans 14 amino acids. Trimming took 7 bases from V and 0 from J; bases not matched to a gene: 5. The CDR3 sequence is CASNGGRDQETQYF. The CDR3 DNA reads as TGTGCCAGTAATGGCGGGAGAGACCAAGAGACCCAGTACTTC.

The rearrangement joins TRBV5-1 to TRBJ1-3, with 7 positions matching TRBD1. The CDR3 extends over 14 amino acids. The V and J ends lost 4 bases and 2 bases, in that order; junction bases with no gene match: 3. The V gene's germline CDR1 is SGHRS and CDR2 YFSETQ. In DNA form, the CDR3 reads TGCGCCAGCAGCCAGGGGACAGCTGGAAACACCATATATTTT. Translated, it gives CASSQGTAGNTIYF. The complete variable domain, with remaining parts taken from reference TRBV5-1 and TRBJ1-3, reads KAGVTQTPRYLIKTRGQQVTLSCSPISGHRSVSWYQQTPGQGLQFLFEYFSETQRNKGNFPGRFSGRQFSNSRSEMNVSTLELGDSALYLCASSQGTAGNTIYFGEGSWLTVV.

The chain joins TRBV5-1 to TRBJ1-1; D call uncertain. CDR3 length equals 16 residues. CDR1 and CDR2 from the germline V gene are SGHRS and YFSETQ. The V end lost 0 bases, the J end lost 4 bases, and 16 bases lay between the germline ends. The CDR3 region is CASSLAGWRVGTEAFF. For the CDR3, the DNA is TGCGCCAGCAGCTTGGCGGGGTGGAGGGTCGGCACTGAAGCTTTCTTT.

This clone was recorded only once. The chain has TRBV9 and TRBJ1-1, with TRBD1 identical over 7 bases. The V and J ends lost 0 bases and 11 bases, in that order; junction bases with no gene match: 7. The CDR3 consists of 13 residues. Germline lookup yields CDR1 SGDLS and CDR2 YYNGEE. The CDR3 protein is CASSVESGGRAFF. CDR3 in DNA: TGTGCCAGCAGCGTAGAGTCAGGGGGTAGGGCTTTCTTT.

The chain recombines TRBV30 with TRBJ2-5, with D unresolved. Trimming removed 1 base at V and 4 bases at J, with 13 bases between. The CDR3 spans 14 residues. Germline V lookup: CDR1 GTSNPN, CDR2 SVGIG (reference sequence). The CDR3 here is CAWSARRPGETQYF. The CDR3 DNA sequence: TGTGCCTGGAGTGCCCGACGCCCCGGAGAGACCCAGTACTTC. Full variable domain (remainder filled in from reference TRBV30 and TRBJ2-5): SQTIHQWPATLVQPVGSPLSLECTVEGTSNPNLYWYRQAAGRGLQLLFYSVGIGQISSEVPQNLSASRPQDRQFILSSKKLLLSDSGFYLCAWSARRPGETQYFGPGTRLLVL.

This rearrangement joins TRBV19 to TRBJ2-7, with 7 bases aligning to TRBD1. The J segment lost 3 bases and the V segment lost 5 bases, leaving 7 bases of the junction unmatched. The CDR3 has 14 residues. Per germline, CDR1 LNHDA and CDR2 SQIVND (reference sequence). CDR3 region: CASSPTTGRYEQYF. The CDR3 coding sequence is TGTGCCAGTAGTCCTACGACAGGGCGCTACGAGCAGTACTTC.

The chain links TRBV2 to TRBJ1-2, with D perhaps matching TRBD1 (6 bases). This CDR3 spans 15 amino acids. V lost 1 base to trimming and J lost 5 bases, with 14 bases between them. CDR1 and CDR2 from the germline V gene are SNHLY and FYNNEI. DNA of the CDR3: TGTGCCAGCAGTGAAGAACAGGGCTTTGGGTATGGCTACACCTTC. Amino acids: CASSEEQGFGYGYTF.

The rearrangement links TRBV30 to TRBJ1-6; 8 nucleotides agree with TRBD1. V dropped 5 bases and J dropped 7; count of bases not matched to a gene: 10. The CDR3 extends over 15 amino acids. Germline CDR1 reads GTSNPN; CDR2 reads SVGIG (reference sequence). In DNA, the CDR3 is TGTGCCTGGGAAGGTAACAGGGGGTGGAATTCACCCCTCCACTTT. It encodes CAWEGNRGWNSPLHF.

The chain links TRBV7-9 to TRBJ1-2, with 7 bases lining up with TRBD1. CDR1 SEHNR and CDR2 FQNEAQ come from the germline V gene (reference sequence). V was pared by 2 bases and J by 0 bases, with 3 bases of the junction left unmatched. The CDR3 covers 15 residues. The CDR3 loop reads CASSLQGGSNYGYTF. In DNA form, the CDR3 reads TGTGCCAGCAGCTTACAGGGGGGTTCTAACTATGGCTACACCTTC.

This clone was seen only once. This chain uses TRBV5-4 with TRBJ1-4; TRBD1 aligns across 10 bases. The germline gives CDR1 SGHNT, CDR2 YYREEE (reference sequence). After removal of 4 bases from V and 5 bases from J, the junction contained 5 bases not matched to a gene. The CDR3 runs 15 residues. CDR3 sequence: CASSNRTGGNEKLFF. In nucleotides, the CDR3 is TGTGCCAGCAGCAACCGGACAGGGGGGAATGAAAAACTGTTTTTT.

J is TRBJ1-6 and V is TRBV28; D uncertain. Trimming shortened V by 7 bases and J by 7 bases, and 8 bases separated the two germline ends. This CDR3 spans 12 amino acids. CDR1 is MDHEN, CDR2 SYDVKM, per germline. The CDR3 DNA reads TGTGCCAGCACGGAGTCGAATTCACCCCTCCACTTT. This gives the protein CASTESNSPLHF.

The J gene is TRBJ2-5, the V gene TRBV10-3; TRBD2 aligns across 12 bases. CDR3 length equals 16 residues. With V trimmed by 0 bases and J by 1 base, 0 bases remained unmatched. Germline lookup yields CDR1 ENHRY and CDR2 SYGVKD. For the CDR3, the DNA is TGTGCCATCAGTGAGTCGACTAGCGGGGGCCAAGAGACCCAGTACTTC. Translating it yields CAISESTSGGQETQYF.

The J gene is TRBJ2-3, the V gene TRBV7-9; D gene uncertain. Germline lookup yields CDR1 SEHNR and CDR2 FQNEAQ (reference sequence). The ends were cut back, 5 bases at V and 0 bases at J, with 12 bases in the middle. This CDR3 spans 15 amino acids. In nucleotides, the CDR3 is TGTGCCAGCAGCCCCTTCGACACCAGCACAGATACGCAGTATTTT. Translated, it gives CASSPFDTSTDTQYF.

This chain connects TRBV11-2 to TRBJ2-1, with D perhaps assigned TRBD1 or TRBD2 (5 bases each). Trimming took 4 bases from V and 4 from J, leaving 20 bases between them. Germline values: CDR1 SGHAT, CDR2 FQNNGV. The CDR3 runs to 17 residues. The CDR3 sequence: CASSSGLHGAEYNEQFF. In DNA form, the CDR3 reads TGTGCCAGCAGCTCTGGGTTGCACGGGGCGGAATACAATGAGCAGTTCTTC.

This rearrangement joins TRBV7-9 to TRBJ2-2, with D perhaps TRBD2 (5 bases). The CDR3 runs 16 residues. The V gene's germline CDR1 is SEHNR and CDR2 FQNEAQ (reference sequence). V was trimmed by 2 bases and J by 6 bases, leaving 16 bases between them. The CDR3, as DNA: TGTGCCAGCAGCTTACCTCCCGGGGTGTACGCCGGGGAGCTGTTTTTT. It codes for CASSLPPGVYAGELFF.

The chain joins TRBV18 to TRBJ2-7, with TRBD2 as a possible D gene (5 bases). This CDR3 spans 15 amino acids. Germline assignment: CDR1 KGHSH and CDR2 LQKENI. Trimming cost V 4 bases and J 0 bases, with 13 bases left between them. CDR3 DNA sequence: TGTGCCAGCTCACTCTCCTCCGGGGACTCCTACGAGCAGTACTTC. It codes for CASSLSSGDSYEQYF.

This clone was recorded only once. V usage is TRBV6-6 and J usage is TRBJ1-3; TRBD1 matches 8 bases. Trimming removed 6 bases from V and 4 bases from J; junction bases left unmatched: 8. This CDR3 is 15 amino acids long. Germline assignment: CDR1 MNHNY and CDR2 SVGAGI (reference sequence). CDR3: CASSSDRASGNTIYF. CDR3 DNA: TGTGCCAGCAGCTCGGACAGGGCGTCAGGAAACACCATATATTTT.

The chain couples TRBV2 to TRBJ1-2; 10 bases map to TRBD1. The V gene's germline CDR1 is SNHLY and CDR2 FYNNEI. The CDR3 contains 15 residues. V gave up 0 bases and J gave up 6 bases; unmatched junction bases: 4. In DNA, the CDR3 is TGTGCCAGCAGTGAAGCAGGGGGACAGGGGAATGGCTACACCTTC. Translation: CASSEAGGQGNGYTF.

The J gene is TRBJ2-7, the V gene TRBV6-5, with 8 bases matching TRBD2. CDR1 and CDR2 (germline): MNHEY, SVGAGI. The CDR3 length is 15 residues. Trimming removed 2 bases from V and 2 bases from J; junction bases left unmatched: 5. The CDR3 DNA reads as TGTGCCAGCAGTTACAATAGCGGGGAGACCTACGAGCAGTACTTC. Protein sequence: CASSYNSGETYEQYF.

In the case of this clone: This same CDR3 is encoded by further DNA sequences in the sample. V and J are TRBV5-1 and TRBJ2-2; D is ambiguous. Germline CDR1 is SGHRS and CDR2 is YFSETQ. V lost 0 bases and J lost 2, with 5 bases in between. The CDR3 covers 14 residues. This CDR3 reads CASSLVGNTGELFF. CDR3 sequence (DNA): TGCGCCAGCAGCTTGGTGGGTAACACCGGGGAGCTGTTTTTT. Drawing the rest from reference TRBV5-1 and TRBJ2-2, the complete variable domain is KAGVTQTPRYLIKTRGQQVTLSCSPISGHRSVSWYQQTPGQGLQFLFEYFSETQRNKGNFPGRFSGRQFSNSRSEMNVSTLELGDSALYLCASSLVGNTGELFFGEGSRLTVL.

This clone is a singleton in its sample. The gene calls are TRBV6-5 and TRBJ1-1; D gene uncertain. The CDR3 is 15 residues long. V lost 0 bases to trimming and J lost 0 bases, with 8 bases between them. Per the germline V gene, CDR1 is MNHEY and CDR2 is SVGAGI. The CDR3 loop is CASSYSGIMNTEAFF. DNA of the CDR3: TGTGCCAGCAGTTACTCCGGCATAATGAACACTGAAGCTTTCTTT.

The table lists this clone with a count of one. The chain is built from TRBV5-6 and TRBJ2-7; D not certain. V gave up 4 bases and J gave up 4 bases, with 18 bases separating them. The CDR3 runs to 15 residues. The germline gives CDR1 SGHDT, CDR2 YYEEEE. The DNA for the CDR3 is TGTGCCAGCAGCACTGCCGGAGTCTCCGTATACGAGCAGTACTTC. This sequence encodes CASSTAGVSVYEQYF.